Each of the 20 T cell receptor beta chains below was sequenced from the same sample in a study of monozygotic twins with inflammatory bowel disease. TCRdb reanalyzed the 5' RACE reads and collapses them to one entry per CDR3 protein, without DNA. This listing includes about 300,000 distinct CDR3 sequences. The sequencing input was blood. These receptors were collected from a human donor with ulcerative colitis or Crohn's disease, or a healthy co-twin of an affected twin (not recorded which).

This rearrangement joins TRBV5-6 to TRBJ2-4; TCRdb selects TRBD1, and the lack of DNA leaves this call unchecked. In germline, CDR1 is SGHDT, CDR2 YYEEEE. The CDR3 has 15 residues. The CDR3 sequence: CASSLVRGPVDIQYF.

The gene calls are TRBV6-6 and TRBJ1-6; TCRdb returns TRBD1, unconfirmable since there is no DNA. This CDR3 region has 14 residues. The germline gives CDR1 MNHNY, CDR2 SVGAGI (reference sequence). The CDR3 region is CASSSGTGGSPLHF.

The V call is TRBV6-4, the J call TRBJ2-2; no DNA is available, so the TRBD2 call from TCRdb remains unchecked. CDR1 and CDR2 from the germline V gene are MRHNA and SNTAGT. The CDR3 sequence is 17 residues long. The CDR3 region is CASKAGRTNENTGELFF.

This chain uses TRBV5-8 with TRBJ2-7; TCRdb outputs TRBD1, but without DNA this stays unchecked. The CDR3 loop spans 15 amino acids. Germline CDR1 and CDR2: SGHTS and YDEGEE. The CDR3 here is CASSRGATAIYEQYF.

The chain has TRBV5-1 and TRBJ1-4. Per the germline V gene, CDR1 is SGHRS and CDR2 is YFSETQ. This CDR3 contains 13 residues. CDR3 region: CASSFQENEKLFF. Looking up the rest from reference TRBV5-1 and TRBJ1-4 gives the full variable domain: KAGVTQTPRYLIKTRGQQVTLSCSPISGHRSVSWYQQTPGQGLQFLFEYFSETQRNKGNFPGRFSGRQFSNSRSEMNVSTLELGDSALYLCASSFQENEKLFFGSGTQLSVL.

J is TRBJ1-1 and V is TRBV29-1; there is no DNA to check the TCRdb D call of TRBD1. This CDR3 comprises 13 residues. The germline V gene encodes CDR1 SQVTM and CDR2 ANQGSEA. The CDR3 spells CSGYGGTAYEAFF. Looking up the rest from reference TRBV29-1 and TRBJ1-1 gives the full variable domain: SAVISQKPSRDICQRGTSLTIQCQVDSQVTMMFWYRQQPGQSLTLIATANQGSEATYESGFVIDKFPISRPNLTFSTLTVSNMSPEDSSIYLCSGYGGTAYEAFFGQGTRLTVV.

The CDR3 region is CASSSRGYAQYF. This chain uses TRBV5-6 with TRBJ2-3. Per the germline V gene, CDR1 is SGHDT and CDR2 is YYEEEE. The CDR3 is made up of 12 amino acids. The full variable domain, with the rest looked up from reference TRBV5-6 and TRBJ2-3, is DAGVTQSPTHLIKTRGQQVTLRCSPKSGHDTVSWYQQALGQGPQFIFQYYEEEERQRGNFPDRFSGHQFPNYSSELNVNALLLGDSALYLCASSSRGYAQYFGPGTRLTVL.

The genes are TRBV6-2 or TRBV6-3 and TRBJ1-1; TCRdb indicates TRBD1, and absent DNA this call remains unverified. Germline CDR1 and CDR2: MNHEY and SVGEGT. The CDR3 is 18 amino acids. CDR3 sequence: CASSYLGTGDGVNTEAFF.

The chain combines TRBV5-1 with TRBJ2-2. The CDR3 consists of 14 residues. Germline lookup yields CDR1 SGHRS and CDR2 YFSETQ. The CDR3 reads CASSFPGNTGELFF.

J is TRBJ1-1 and V is TRBV7-2. CDR1 and CDR2 (germline): SGHTA, FQGNSA. The CDR3 totals 12 residues. The chain's CDR3 is CASSLEVGLAFF.

The chain carries TRBV7-9 and TRBJ1-5; no DNA is available, so the TRBD1 call from TCRdb remains unchecked. The CDR3 has 14 amino acids. Germline CDR1 is SEHNR and CDR2 is FQNEAQ (reference sequence). The CDR3 loop reads CASSLAGTNQPQHF.

The chain couples TRBV5-1 to TRBJ2-7; TCRdb reports TRBD2, a call that lacks DNA to check it against. The CDR3 runs to 15 residues. Germline CDR1 reads SGHRS; CDR2 reads YFSETQ. CDR3 residues: CASSLAPSLHYEQYF.

The J gene is TRBJ1-2, the V gene TRBV4-3. Germline V gives CDR1 LGHNA, CDR2 YSLEER. CDR3 size: 11 residues. CDR3 region: CASSQGHGYTF.

This chain uses TRBV3-1 with TRBJ2-4; no DNA is available, so the TRBD1 call from TCRdb remains unchecked. The length of the CDR3 is 14 residues. Germline V gene data show CDR1 as LGHDT and CDR2 as YNNKEL (reference sequence). This CDR3 is CASSPGGTGNIQYF.

This chain links TRBV19 with TRBJ1-5; TCRdb designates TRBD1, a call that cannot be tested without DNA. Germline V lookup: CDR1 LNHDA, CDR2 SQIVND (reference sequence). The CDR3 loop spans 15 amino acids. This CDR3 reads CASSIDLGGHQPQHF. Using reference TRBV19 and TRBJ1-5 for the parts outside the CDR3, the full variable domain is DGGITQSPKYLFRKEGQNVTLSCEQNLNHDAMYWYRQDPGQGLRLIYYSQIVNDFQKGDIAEGYSVSREKKESFPLTVTSAQKNPTAFYLCASSIDLGGHQPQHFGDGTRLSIL.

The CDR3 protein is CATSRGVGGDEQYF. The V gene is TRBV15, the J gene TRBJ2-7; the D call from TCRdb, TRBD2, cannot be confirmed without DNA. The CDR3 has 14 amino acids. The germline CDR1 and CDR2 sequences are LNHNV and YYDKDF (reference sequence). The full variable domain, completed using reference TRBV15 and TRBJ2-7, is DAMVIQNPRYQVTQFGKPVTLSCSQTLNHNVMYWYQQKSSQAPKLLFHYYDKDFNNEADTPDNFQSRRPNTSFCFLDIRSPGLGDTAMYLCATSRGVGGDEQYFGPGTRLTVT.

The chain joins TRBV7-2 to TRBJ2-1; TCRdb selects TRBD2, and the lack of DNA leaves this call unchecked. The V gene's germline CDR1 is SGHTA and CDR2 FQGNSA. This CDR3 comprises 14 residues. The CDR3 sequence is CASSSGTRSNEQFF. The full variable domain, with the rest looked up from reference TRBV7-2 and TRBJ2-1, is GAGVSQSPSNKVTEKGKDVELRCDPISGHTALYWYRQSLGQGLEFLIYFQGNSAPDKSGLPSDRFSAERTGGSVSTLTIQRTQQEDSAVYLCASSSGTRSNEQFFGPGTRLTVL.

The chain links TRBV25-1 to TRBJ2-1; TCRdb proposes TRBD2, but this gene call is untestable without DNA. This CDR3 contains 15 residues. The germline CDR1 and CDR2 sequences are MGHDK and SYGVNS. The CDR3 spells CASSESLAGINEQFF.

The V gene is TRBV20-1, the J gene TRBJ2-5; TCRdb gives TRBD1 as the D gene, but with no DNA this cannot be confirmed. In germline, CDR1 is DFQATT, CDR2 SNEGSKA (reference sequence). The CDR3 runs 14 residues. CDR3 sequence: CSAIGGGTQETQYF.

The CDR3 spells CASSEPGLAVETQYF. The chain is built from TRBV25-1 and TRBJ2-5; no DNA is available, so the TRBD2 call from TCRdb remains unchecked. The germline gives CDR1 MGHDK, CDR2 SYGVNS. The CDR3 has 15 amino acids.